These 10 T cell receptor beta chains came from one sample sequenced in a study of T-cell reconstitution after alpha-beta-depleted transplantation in children. Unique molecular identifiers were incorporated when the TCRbeta library was constructed. TCRdb used MiXCR to reprocess the PCR reads, holding one entry per CDR3 protein. The sample holds some 520,000 distinct CDR3 sequences, around a third seen once. The sequencing here drew on PBMCs from the stem cell graft donor, taken from the stem cell graft. All receptors come from a human donor who donated a stem cell graft to a child with aplastic anemia.

V gene TRBV11-2 combines with J gene TRBJ2-1, with 8 bases identical to TRBD2. The CDR3 length is 16 residues. Germline CDR1 and CDR2: SGHAT and FQNNGV. The V and J ends lost 3 bases and 0 bases, in that order; junction bases with no gene match: 4. In nucleotides, the CDR3 is TGTGCCAGCAGCTTTCTAGCGGGTAGCTCCTACAATGAGCAGTTCTTC. Its translation: CASSFLAGSSYNEQFF.

This clonotype has only a few counts. V gene TRBV29-1 combines with J gene TRBJ2-1; D is unresolved. Trimming removed 5 bases at V and 3 bases at J, with 14 bases between. The CDR3 is 14 amino acids. Germline V gene sequence: CDR1 SQVTM, CDR2 ANQGSEA. CDR3 protein: CSVQGQDHYNEQFF. The CDR3 DNA follows: TGCAGCGTTCAAGGCCAGGATCACTACAATGAGCAGTTCTTC.

V usage is TRBV30 and J usage is TRBJ1-6; 8 nucleotides match TRBD1. Germline CDR1 and CDR2: GTSNPN and SVGIG (reference sequence). The CDR3 has 16 amino acids. The ends lost 2 bases at V and 11 bases at J; junction bases unmatched: 14. This CDR3 reads CAWSLPLTGDGPPLHF. In DNA, the CDR3 is TGTGCCTGGAGTCTTCCCCTGACAGGGGACGGTCCACCCCTCCACTTT. Filled out from reference TRBV30 and TRBJ1-6, the complete variable domain reads SQTIHQWPATLVQPVGSPLSLECTVEGTSNPNLYWYRQAAGRGLQLLFYSVGIGQISSEVPQNLSASRPQDRQFILSSKKLLLSDSGFYLCAWSLPLTGDGPPLHFGNGTRLTVT.

This clonotype turned up a few times. This chain links TRBV5-1 with TRBJ2-1, with 7 positions matching TRBD1. There are 13 residues in the CDR3. The germline V gene encodes CDR1 SGHRS and CDR2 YFSETQ. With 4 bases clipped from V and 9 bases from J, the junction kept 7 bases outside the gene matches. The CDR3 DNA sequence: TGCGCCAGCAGCGTCACAGGGGTGGGTGAGCAGTTCTTC. Its translation is CASSVTGVGEQFF. The full variable domain, its missing parts supplied by reference TRBV5-1 and TRBJ2-1, is KAGVTQTPRYLIKTRGQQVTLSCSPISGHRSVSWYQQTPGQGLQFLFEYFSETQRNKGNFPGRFSGRQFSNSRSEMNVSTLELGDSALYLCASSVTGVGEQFFGPGTRLTVL.

The genes are TRBV1 and TRBJ1-2. TRBV1 is a listed pseudogene. The CDR3 length is 19 residues. CDR3 nucleotides: TGCACCAGCACCCCCATAGCGGGCAGGCTCCGACCTTACAACTATGGCTACACCTTC. Amino acid sequence: CTSTPIAGRLRPYNYGYTF.

V gene TRBV7-2 combines with J gene TRBJ2-4, with no clear D. CDR3 length equals 15 residues. V was clipped by 1 base and J by 6 bases, with 13 bases between them. Looked up from germline, CDR1 is SGHTA and CDR2 is FQGNSA. Written as DNA, the CDR3 is TGTGCCAGCAGCTTAGGGCTCAACCCAACAAACATTCAGTACTTC. It codes for CASSLGLNPTNIQYF.

This clonotype was seen only a few times. The gene calls are TRBV27 and TRBJ2-2; the match to TRBD1 covers 7 bases. The V segment lost 6 bases and the J segment 1 base; nucleotides outside the gene matches: 8. The CDR3 loop spans 16 amino acids. The germline CDR1 and CDR2 sequences are MNHEY and SMNVEV (reference sequence). The CDR3 is CASSLKQGLNTGELFF. The DNA of the CDR3 is TGTGCCAGCAGCCTAAAACAGGGGTTGAACACCGGGGAGCTGTTTTTT.

This clonotype was observed a few times. The gene calls are TRBV7-2 and TRBJ2-1; D is perhaps TRBD1 (5 bases). Germline values: CDR1 SGHTA, CDR2 FQGNSA. This CDR3 has 15 residues. V lost 1 base and J 9 bases, leaving 16 bases between the germline ends. CDR3 nucleotide sequence: TGTGCCAGCAGCTTAGGTCCAGGGCCCCTTGGTGAGCAGTTCTTC. Its protein product is CASSLGPGPLGEQFF.

This clonotype was observed a few times. The chain joins TRBV19 to TRBJ2-1; D possibly corresponds to TRBD2 (6 bases). The V gene's germline CDR1 is LNHDA and CDR2 SQIVND (reference sequence). This CDR3 has 13 amino acids. The V end lost 5 bases, the J end lost 5 bases, and 10 bases lay between the germline ends. CDR3 amino acids: CASSPSANNEQFF. In DNA, the CDR3 is TGTGCCAGTAGTCCTAGCGCCAACAATGAGCAGTTCTTC.

The rearrangement joins TRBV30 to TRBJ1-1; a weak D match, TRBD1 (5 bases). The CDR3 runs 13 residues. Trimming shortened V by 0 bases and J by 10 bases, and 15 bases separated the two germline ends. Germline V gene sequence: CDR1 GTSNPN, CDR2 SVGIG (reference sequence). The CDR3 DNA sequence: TGTGCCTGGAGTGTAAGGAGCACTGGGGGAGCTTTCTTT. This sequence encodes CAWSVRSTGGAFF.